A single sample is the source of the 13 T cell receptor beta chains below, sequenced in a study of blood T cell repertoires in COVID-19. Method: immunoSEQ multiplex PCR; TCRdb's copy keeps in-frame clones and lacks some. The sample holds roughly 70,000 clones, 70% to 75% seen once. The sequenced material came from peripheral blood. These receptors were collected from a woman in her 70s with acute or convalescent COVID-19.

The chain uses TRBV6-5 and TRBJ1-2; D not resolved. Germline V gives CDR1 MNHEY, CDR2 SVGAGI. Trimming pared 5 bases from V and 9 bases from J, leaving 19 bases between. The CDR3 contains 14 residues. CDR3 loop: CASSTTSPSPRYTF. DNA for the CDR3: TGTGCCAGCAGTACTACCAGTCCCAGTCCACGCTACACCTTC.

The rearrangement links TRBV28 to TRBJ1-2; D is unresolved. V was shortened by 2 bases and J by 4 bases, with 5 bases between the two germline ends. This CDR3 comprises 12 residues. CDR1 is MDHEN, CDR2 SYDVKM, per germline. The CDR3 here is CASSLLSYGYTF. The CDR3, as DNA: TGTGCCAGCAGTTTACTGTCCTATGGCTACACCTTC.

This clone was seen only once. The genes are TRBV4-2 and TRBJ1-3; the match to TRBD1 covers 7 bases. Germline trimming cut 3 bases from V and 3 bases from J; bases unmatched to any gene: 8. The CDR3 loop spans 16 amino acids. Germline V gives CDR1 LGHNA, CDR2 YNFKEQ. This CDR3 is CASSQREGASGNTIYF. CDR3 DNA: TGTGCCAGCAGCCAGCGGGAGGGGGCCAGTGGAAACACCATATATTTT.

CDR3 loop: CASSAGTDNGYTF. The CDR3, as DNA: TGTGCCAGCAGCGCCGGGACAGATAATGGCTACACCTTC. This chain uses TRBV2 with TRBJ1-2; 7 positions agree with TRBD1. Germline V gene data show CDR1 as SNHLY and CDR2 as FYNNEI. The CDR3 contains 13 residues. Germline trimming cut 6 bases from V and 6 bases from J; bases unmatched to any gene: 7.

The CDR3 DNA reads as TGTGCCAGCAGCTTACAAATGGGTCAAAGGAGTACTGAAGCTTTCTTT. This sequence encodes CASSLQMGQRSTEAFF. The rearrangement joins TRBV5-4 to TRBJ1-1; the D is unclear. The V end was cut by 2 bases, the J end by 5 bases, with 19 bases between. Germline CDR1 reads SGHNT; CDR2 reads YYREEE (reference sequence). This CDR3 has 16 amino acids.

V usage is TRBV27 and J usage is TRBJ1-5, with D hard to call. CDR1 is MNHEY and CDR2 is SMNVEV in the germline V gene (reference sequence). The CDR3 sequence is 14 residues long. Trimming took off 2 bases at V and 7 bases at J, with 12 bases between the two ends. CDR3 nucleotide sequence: TGTGCCAGCAGTTTACGCCGTTCCGGGCAGCCCCAGCATTTT. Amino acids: CASSLRRSGQPQHF.

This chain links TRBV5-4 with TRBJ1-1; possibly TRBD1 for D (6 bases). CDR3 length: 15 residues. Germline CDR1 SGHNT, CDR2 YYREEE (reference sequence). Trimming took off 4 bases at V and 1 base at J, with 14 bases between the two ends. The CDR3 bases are TGTGCCAGCAGCATTGGGTCAGGGGCGAACACTGAAGCTTTCTTT. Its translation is CASSIGSGANTEAFF.

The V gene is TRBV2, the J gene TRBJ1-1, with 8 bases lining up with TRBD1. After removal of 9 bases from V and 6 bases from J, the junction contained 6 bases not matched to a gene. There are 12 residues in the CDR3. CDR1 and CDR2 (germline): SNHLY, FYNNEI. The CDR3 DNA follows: TGTGCCAGAAACGGACAGGGCCCTGAAGCTTTCTTT. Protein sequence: CARNGQGPEAFF.

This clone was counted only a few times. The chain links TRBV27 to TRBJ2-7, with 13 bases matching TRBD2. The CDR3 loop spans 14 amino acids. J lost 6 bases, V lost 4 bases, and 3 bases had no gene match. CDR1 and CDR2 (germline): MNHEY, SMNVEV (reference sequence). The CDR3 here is CASSSGLAGAEQYF. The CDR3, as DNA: TGTGCCAGCAGTTCTGGACTAGCGGGGGCCGAGCAGTACTTC.

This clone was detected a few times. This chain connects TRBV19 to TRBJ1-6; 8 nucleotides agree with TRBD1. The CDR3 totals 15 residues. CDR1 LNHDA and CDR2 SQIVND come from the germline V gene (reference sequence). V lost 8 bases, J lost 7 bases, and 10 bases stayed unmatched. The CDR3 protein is CASPWQGAGNSPLHF. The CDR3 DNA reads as TGTGCCAGTCCCTGGCAGGGGGCGGGAAATTCACCCCTCCACTTT. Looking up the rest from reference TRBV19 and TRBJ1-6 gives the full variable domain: DGGITQSPKYLFRKEGQNVTLSCEQNLNHDAMYWYRQDPGQGLRLIYYSQIVNDFQKGDIAEGYSVSREKKESFPLTVTSAQKNPTAFYLCASPWQGAGNSPLHFGNGTRLTVT.

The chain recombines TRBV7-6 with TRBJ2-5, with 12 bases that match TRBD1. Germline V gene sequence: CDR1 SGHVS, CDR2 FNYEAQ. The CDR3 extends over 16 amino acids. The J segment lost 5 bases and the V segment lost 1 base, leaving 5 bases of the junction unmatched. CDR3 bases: TGTGCCAGCAGCTTAGTGGGACAGGGGGCAACGGAGACCCAGTACTTC. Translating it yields CASSLVGQGATETQYF.

The CDR3 reads CSASGVAGGPHEQYF. The CDR3 coding sequence is TGCAGTGCTAGTGGGGTAGCGGGAGGGCCCCACGAGCAGTACTTC. V gene TRBV20-1 combines with J gene TRBJ2-7; 11 positions agree with TRBD2. Germline lookup yields CDR1 DFQATT and CDR2 SNEGSKA (reference sequence). Trimming cost V 3 bases and J 5 bases; bases outside gene matches: 9. The CDR3 has 15 residues.

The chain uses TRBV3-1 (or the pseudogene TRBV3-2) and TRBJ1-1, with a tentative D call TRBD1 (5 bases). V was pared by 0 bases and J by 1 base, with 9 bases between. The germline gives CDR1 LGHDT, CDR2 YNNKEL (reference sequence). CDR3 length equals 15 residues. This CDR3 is CASSQEGRANTEAFF. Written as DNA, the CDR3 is TGTGCCAGCAGCCAAGAAGGCAGGGCGAACACTGAAGCTTTCTTT.